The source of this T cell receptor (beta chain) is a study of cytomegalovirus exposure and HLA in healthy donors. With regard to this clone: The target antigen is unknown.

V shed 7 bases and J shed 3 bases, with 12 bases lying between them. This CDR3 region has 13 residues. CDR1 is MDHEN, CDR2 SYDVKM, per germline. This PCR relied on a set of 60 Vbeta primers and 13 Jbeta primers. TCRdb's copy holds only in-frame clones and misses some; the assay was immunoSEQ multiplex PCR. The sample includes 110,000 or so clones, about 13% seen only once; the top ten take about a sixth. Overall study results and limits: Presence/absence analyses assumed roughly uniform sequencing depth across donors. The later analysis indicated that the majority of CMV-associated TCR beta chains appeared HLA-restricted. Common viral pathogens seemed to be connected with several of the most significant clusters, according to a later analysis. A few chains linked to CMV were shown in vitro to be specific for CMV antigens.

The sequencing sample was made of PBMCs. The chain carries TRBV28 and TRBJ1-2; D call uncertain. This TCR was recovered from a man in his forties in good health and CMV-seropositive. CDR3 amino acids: CASTQGRDYGYTF. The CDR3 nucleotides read TGTGCCAGCACCCAAGGGAGAGACTATGGCTACACCTTC.